This T cell receptor beta chain was recorded in a study of cytomegalovirus exposure and HLA in healthy donors. This CDR3 region has 15 residues. CDR1 and CDR2 from the germline V gene are SGHNT and YYREEE (reference sequence). Trimming took off 0 bases at V and 5 bases at J, with 15 bases between the two ends. Data came from immunoSEQ multiplex PCR; TCRdb stores just in-frame clones and leaves some out. The sample lists 110,000 or so clones, over 65% occurring once. This chain joins TRBV5-4 and TRBJ2-7, with D possibly matching TRBD1 (6 bases). The specimen sequenced was PBMCs. The clonotype comes from a woman aged 25 to 39 in good health and CMV-seronegative. CDR3 bases: TGTGCCAGCAGCTTGGTGTCCAGGGGTCCCCACGAGCAGTACTTC. It translates to CASSLVSRGPHEQYF.